This TCR beta chain was sequenced in a study of T-cell reconstitution after alpha-beta-depleted transplantation in children. Study results and caveats: The high TCRbeta diversity at day 60 in some patients came from surviving recipient T cells and thymic progenitors. T cells produced anew were the main source of T-cell counts and diversity one year after transplant. Roughly two months post-transplant, alpha-beta T cells reportedly originated from several hundred graft clones that had expanded.

A TCRbeta library incorporating unique molecular identifiers was prepared. TCRdb re-called the PCR reads with MiXCR, one entry per CDR3 protein. Of some 200,000 distinct CDR3 sequences listed, 6.6% are singletons. This clonotype was seen repeatedly, ten times or more. As yet, its antigen is unknown. With 2 bases removed from V and 3 bases from J, the gap between germline ends came to 7 bases. Germline V gene data show CDR1 as SEHNR and CDR2 as FQNEAQ (reference sequence). CDR3 size: 13 residues. The receptor was derived from a boy aged 2 to 10 with acute lymphoblastic leukemia, due to receive a stem cell transplant. The rearrangement links TRBV7-9 to TRBJ2-5; D unresolved. Sample: PBMCs, taken before TCRalphabeta/CD19-depleted stem cell transplant. The CDR3 nucleotides read TGTGCCAGCAGCTTAAGTCCCGAAGAGACCCAGTACTTC. Translation: CASSLSPEETQYF.